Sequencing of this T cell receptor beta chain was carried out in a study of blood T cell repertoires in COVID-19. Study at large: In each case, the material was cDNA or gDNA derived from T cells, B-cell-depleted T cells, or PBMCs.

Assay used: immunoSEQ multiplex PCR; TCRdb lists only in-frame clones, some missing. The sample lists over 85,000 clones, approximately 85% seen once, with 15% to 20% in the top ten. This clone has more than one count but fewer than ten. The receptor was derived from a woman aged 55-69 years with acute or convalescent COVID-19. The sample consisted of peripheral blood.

CDR3 coding DNA: TGTGCCAGCAGGGTAACAGGGGTCACCGGGGAGCTGTTTTTT. It encodes CASRVTGVTGELFF. This chain connects TRBV2 to TRBJ2-2, with 7 bases that match TRBD1. The germline V gene encodes CDR1 SNHLY and CDR2 FYNNEI. The trim removed 6 bases at V and 4 bases at J, leaving 5 bases unmatched. The CDR3 contains 14 residues.